Below, 13 T cell receptor beta chains from the same sample are listed, as sequenced in a study of blood T cell repertoires in COVID-19. Only in-frame clones appear in the TCRdb table, and some are missing; sequencing was by immunoSEQ multiplex PCR. This table has roughly 240,000 clones, about 86% appearing once. What was sequenced was peripheral blood. Receptors originate from a man aged 18-30 years with active or convalescent COVID-19.

The chain uses TRBV28 and TRBJ2-7; 11 bases map to TRBD2. Trimming at V came to 7 bases and at J to 2 bases, leaving 19 bases not matched to a gene. Germline CDR1 MDHEN, CDR2 SYDVKM. The CDR3 totals 19 residues. The CDR3 sequence is CASNSLTSGTPLTTYEQYF. The CDR3 coding sequence is TGTGCCAGCAACTCCCTGACTAGCGGGACTCCCCTGACTACCTACGAGCAGTACTTC. Using reference TRBV28 and TRBJ2-7 for the parts outside the CDR3, the full variable domain is DVKVTQSSRYLVKRTGEKVFLECVQDMDHENMFWYRQDPGLGLRLIYFSYDVKMKEKGDIPEGYSVSREKKERFSLILESASTNQTSMYLCASNSLTSGTPLTTYEQYFGPGTRLTVT.

This chain joins TRBV3-1 (or the pseudogene TRBV3-2) and TRBJ2-5, with 8 nucleotides matching TRBD1. Germline-derived CDR1 and CDR2 are LGHDT and YNNKEL (reference sequence). The CDR3 length is 15 residues. The V gene end was trimmed by 3 bases and the J gene end by 5 bases; junction bases not matched to a gene: 8. CDR3 coding DNA: TGTGCCAGCAGCCATCGCAGGGGGCCGGGGGAGACCCAGTACTTC. Translation gives CASSHRRGPGETQYF.

The chain recombines TRBV20-1 with TRBJ1-4; D may be TRBD1 (5 bases). With 0 bases removed from V and 15 bases from J, the gap between germline ends came to 11 bases. The CDR3 runs 11 residues. Germline CDR1 and CDR2: DFQATT and SNEGSKA (reference sequence). The CDR3 spells CSARDSQGVFF. The CDR3 DNA sequence: TGCAGTGCTAGAGATAGTCAGGGTGTGTTTTTT.

As concerns this clone: This sample includes further DNA sequences coding for the same CDR3. This chain links TRBV5-1 with TRBJ1-1, with D uncertain. The CDR3 is made up of 13 amino acids. Germline V CDR1 and CDR2: SGHRS, YFSETQ. The V and J ends lost 2 bases and 0 bases respectively, with 5 bases between them. CDR3 loop: CASSLIMNTEAFF. The DNA of the CDR3 is TGCGCCAGCAGCTTAATAATGAACACTGAAGCTTTCTTT.

V usage is TRBV6-5 and J usage is TRBJ2-1; 11 bases match TRBD2. The CDR3 consists of 13 residues. Germline CDR1 MNHEY, CDR2 SVGAGI. The junction had 3 bases not matched to a gene; V was cut back by 10 bases and J by 4 bases. CDR3 amino acids: CATGTSGYNEQFF. The CDR3 DNA reads TGTGCCACAGGGACTAGCGGTTACAATGAGCAGTTCTTC.

The chain is built from TRBV15 and TRBJ2-5, with D hard to call. Germline V gives CDR1 LNHNV, CDR2 YYDKDF (reference sequence). This CDR3 has 13 amino acids. With 0 bases removed from V and 3 bases from J, the gap between germline ends came to 5 bases. CDR3 DNA sequence: TGTGCCACCAGCAGAGAGCGGAAAGAGACCCAGTACTTC. It is translated as CATSRERKETQYF.

This chain links TRBV30 with TRBJ2-7; a possible D gene is TRBD2 (6 bases). V shed 4 bases and J shed 3 bases, with 19 bases lying between them. Germline CDR1 and CDR2: GTSNPN and SVGIG (reference sequence). CDR3 size: 15 residues. The CDR3 DNA reads TGTGCCTGGATTGGGAGGCAGCGAGCAGTCTACGAGCAGTACTTC. Its protein is CAWIGRQRAVYEQYF.

J is TRBJ2-7 and V is TRBV28; 9 nucleotides align to TRBD1. The CDR3 runs to 15 residues. Per germline, CDR1 MDHEN and CDR2 SYDVKM. The J segment lost 3 bases and the V segment lost 8 bases, leaving 11 bases of the junction unmatched. This chain's CDR3 is CASFGPGTGIYEQYF. CDR3 nucleotides: TGTGCCAGCTTCGGGCCCGGGACAGGGATCTACGAGCAGTACTTC.

The chain uses TRBV27 and TRBJ2-3; D is unclear. The CDR3 sequence is 15 residues long. Trimming left V 5 bases short and J 4 bases short, with 16 bases between. The germline V gene has CDR1 MNHEY and CDR2 SMNVEV (reference sequence). The CDR3 DNA sequence: TGTGCCAGCAGTCGCAATCGGGTTAAGGCAGATACGCAGTATTTT. It specifies CASSRNRVKADTQYF.

V and J are TRBV10-1 and TRBJ2-3; TRBD1 is a possible D gene (7 bases). Trimming removed 8 bases at V and 0 bases at J, with 15 bases between. The CDR3 has 15 residues. The germline gives CDR1 WNHNN, CDR2 SYGVQD (reference sequence). This chain's CDR3 is CASDGQEGSTDTQYF. The CDR3 region has the DNA TGCGCCAGCGACGGACAGGAGGGTAGCACAGATACGCAGTATTTT.

V and J are TRBV5-4 and TRBJ2-2, with unresolved D. The length of the CDR3 is 13 residues. V gave up 5 bases and J gave up 1 base, with 6 bases separating them. Looked up from germline, CDR1 is SGHNT and CDR2 is YYREEE (reference sequence). CDR3 sequence (DNA): TGTGCCAGCAGTTTCATGAACACCGGGGAGCTGTTTTTT. Translation: CASSFMNTGELFF.

This chain joins TRBV9 and TRBJ1-3; D uncertain. CDR1 is SGDLS and CDR2 is YYNGEE in the germline V gene. Trimming cost V 5 bases and J 0 bases, with 9 bases left between them. The CDR3 runs 14 residues. CDR3 region: CASRSESSGNTIYF. The CDR3 DNA sequence: TGTGCCAGCAGGTCGGAGAGCTCTGGAAACACCATATATTTT. The whole variable domain, filled in from reference TRBV9 and TRBJ1-3, reads DSGVTQTPKHLITATGQRVTLRCSPRSGDLSVYWYQQSLDQGLQFLIQYYNGEERAKGNILERFSAQQFPDLHSELNLSSLELGDSALYFCASRSESSGNTIYFGEGSWLTVV.

The genes are TRBV19 and TRBJ1-4, with TRBD1 matching over 11 bases. After removal of 5 bases from V and 8 bases from J, the junction contained 7 bases not matched to a gene. The CDR3 is 15 residues long. Germline CDR1 and CDR2: LNHDA and SQIVND (reference sequence). In DNA form, the CDR3 reads TGTGCCAGTAGTGCCTCCGGGACAGGGGGAGAAAAACTGTTTTTT. Translation gives CASSASGTGGEKLFF.